The rows below give T cell receptor beta chains drawn from one sample of a study of blood T cell repertoires in COVID-19. Clones were read by immunoSEQ multiplex PCR, and TCRdb kept only the in-frame ones, dropping some. The data show about 200,000 clones, about 81% seen once. Sample: peripheral blood. Receptors were obtained from an elderly woman with COVID-19, enrolled during active disease. Both conserved end residues are part of each CDR3. Fields, in order: CDR3 length, V gene, D gene, clone size, J gene, CDR3 protein, CDR3 DNA. D genes are given only for firm matches. Size is omitted from some rows. Given values are once, few, many or a class for expanded clones.

11	TRBV18	.	.	TRBJ2-5	CASSQGETQYF	TGTGCCAGCTCGCAGGGGGAGACCCAGTACTTC
15	TRBV7-9	TRBD1	.	TRBJ1-1	CASSARGTGKTEAFF	TGTGCCAGCAGCGCTAGAGGGACAGGGAAGACTGAAGCTTTCTTT
14	TRBV7-9	TRBD2	.	TRBJ2-3	CASRLAGATDTQYF	TGTGCCAGCAGACTAGCGGGAGCCACAGATACGCAGTATTTT
17	TRBV30	TRBD1	.	TRBJ1-5	CAWSVSWGQGYIQPQHF	TGTGCCTGGAGTGTGAGTTGGGGACAGGGGTATATTCAGCCCCAGCATTTT
14	TRBV7-2	TRBD2	.	TRBJ2-5	CASSLQLAEETQYF	TGTGCCAGCAGCCTGCAACTAGCGGAAGAGACCCAGTACTTC
15	TRBV18	TRBD1	.	TRBJ2-2	CASSPWTGGGGELFF	TGTGCCAGCTCACCCTGGACAGGCGGTGGCGGGGAGCTGTTTTTT
15	TRBV25-1	TRBD1	.	TRBJ1-5	CASSDAGTDDQPQHF	TGTGCCAGCAGTGACGCCGGGACAGATGATCAGCCCCAGCATTTT
14	TRBV19	.	.	TRBJ2-4	CASSRMGAANIQYF	TGTGCCAGTAGTCGGATGGGAGCGGCAAACATTCAGTACTTC
12	TRBV5-1	TRBD1	few	TRBJ2-5	CASSLEGAAQYF	TGCGCCAGCAGCTTGGAGGGGGCGGCCCAGTACTTC
15	TRBV6-5	.	.	TRBJ1-4	CASSYSPAGGEKLFF	TGTGCCAGCAGTTACTCTCCGGCGGGCGGTGAAAAACTGTTTTTT
14	TRBV18	.	.	TRBJ1-1	CASSPPSGNTEAFF	TGTGCCAGCTCACCACCGTCGGGGAACACTGAAGCTTTCTTT
14	TRBV3-1/TRBV3-2	TRBD1	.	TRBJ1-2	CASSLEQDRHGYTF	TGTGCCAGCAGTCTAGAACAGGACAGGCATGGCTACACCTTC
14	TRBV2	.	.	TRBJ2-5	CASTFRGAQETQYF	TGTGCCAGCACATTTCGCGGGGCCCAAGAGACCCAGTACTTC
14	TRBV18	.	once	TRBJ1-3	CASLRLAGGNTIYF	TGTGCCAGCTTGAGACTGGCCGGGGGAAACACCATATATTTT
14	TRBV2	.	.	TRBJ2-4	CASSLAVAKNIQYF	TGTGCCAGCAGCTTAGCGGTAGCCAAAAACATTCAGTACTTC
13	TRBV19	.	.	TRBJ2-3	CASSTTLASTQYF	TGTGCCAGTAGTACAACTCTAGCGAGTACGCAGTATTTT
13	TRBV5-5	.	.	TRBJ1-3	CASGGYSGNTIYF	TGTGCCAGTGGGGGCTACTCTGGAAACACCATATATTTT
12	TRBV2	.	.	TRBJ2-7	CASSEQGPEQYF	TGTGCCAGCAGTGAACAGGGGCCCGAGCAGTACTTC
15	TRBV28	.	.	TRBJ1-2	CASSFKGLGGYGYTF	TGTGCCAGCAGTTTTAAGGGGCTAGGGGGCTATGGCTACACCTTC
15	TRBV7-8	.	.	TRBJ1-3	CASSLKQGFGNTIYF	TGTGCCAGCAGCCTTAAGCAGGGGTTTGGAAACACCATATATTTT
15	TRBV18	TRBD1	few	TRBJ1-5	CASSPMTGSNQPQHF	TGTGCCAGCTCACCTATGACAGGGAGCAATCAGCCCCAGCATTTT
15	TRBV19	TRBD2	.	TRBJ2-7	CASKVTSGRSYEQYF	TGTGCCAGTAAGGTGACTAGCGGGAGATCCTACGAGCAGTACTTC
15	TRBV19	.	.	TRBJ2-3	CASSIVEGGANTQYF	TGTGCCAGTAGTATAGTGGAAGGGGGAGCAAATACGCAGTATTTT
15	TRBV5-1	.	.	TRBJ2-3	CASSLPRDWTDTQYF	TGCGCCAGCAGCCTCCCCAGGGATTGGACAGATACGCAGTATTTT
13	TRBV5-1	.	.	TRBJ1-2	CASSRGSDYGYTF	TGCGCCAGCAGCCGGGGGAGTGACTATGGCTACACCTTC
14	TRBV24-1	.	few	TRBJ1-3	CATPGAGTGNTIYF	TGTGCCACCCCTGGCGCAGGGACTGGAAACACCATATATTTT
13	TRBV28	.	few	TRBJ1-5	CASSFLPDQPQHF	TGTGCCAGCAGTTTTCTACCGGATCAGCCCCAGCATTTT
13	TRBV27	.	.	TRBJ1-5	CASSSLTGQPQHF	TGTGCCAGCAGTTCCCTCACAGGACAGCCCCAGCATTTT
15	TRBV7-9	TRBD1	.	TRBJ1-2	CASSTYRGLSYGYTF	TGTGCCAGCAGCACTTACAGGGGGCTTAGCTATGGCTACACCTTC
14	TRBV6-6	.	.	TRBJ1-2	CASSYDITLDGYTF	TGTGCCAGCAGTTACGATATCACATTGGATGGCTACACCTTC
16	TRBV6-6	.	.	TRBJ2-3	CASSYPLEGEGDTQYF	TGTGCCAGCAGTTACCCCCTTGAGGGAGAGGGAGATACGCAGTATTTT
15	TRBV5-5	.	.	TRBJ2-3	CASSLDPRGPDTQYF	TGTGCCAGCAGCTTGGATCCCAGGGGCCCAGATACGCAGTATTTT
15	TRBV9	.	.	TRBJ2-2	CASSVADIIAGELFF	TGTGCCAGCAGCGTAGCCGACATCATTGCCGGGGAGCTGTTTTTT
12	TRBV5-4	.	.	TRBJ1-2	CASSFQGLGYTF	TGTGCCAGCAGCTTTCAGGGGCTTGGCTACACCTTC
14	TRBV18	.	.	TRBJ1-2	CASSKTQGWYGYTF	TGTGCCAGCTCAAAGACACAGGGTTGGTATGGCTACACCTTC
16	TRBV5-1	TRBD1	.	TRBJ1-3	CASSLRGQSSGNTIYF	TGCGCCAGCAGCTTGCGGGGACAGAGCTCTGGAAACACCATATATTTT
13	TRBV12-3/TRBV12-4	TRBD1	.	TRBJ2-7	CASRGQGVYEQYF	TGTGCCAGCAGGGGACAGGGGGTCTACGAGCAGTACTTC
15	TRBV27	TRBD2	.	TRBJ2-7	CASSNPSGKRYEQYF	TGTGCCAGCAGTAACCCTAGCGGGAAGAGGTACGAGCAGTACTTC
15	TRBV6-5	.	.	TRBJ1-2	CASSRTRGNNYGYTF	TGTGCCAGCAGTAGAACCAGGGGAAATAACTATGGCTACACCTTC
16	TRBV9	TRBD2	once	TRBJ2-5	CASSVGLAGGQETQYF	TGTGCCAGCAGCGTAGGACTAGCGGGGGGCCAAGAGACCCAGTACTTC
14	TRBV10-3	.	.	TRBJ1-4	CAARSQGDNEKLFF	TGTGCCGCCCGCTCTCAAGGGGATAATGAAAAACTGTTTTTT
13	TRBV7-2	.	.	TRBJ1-5	CASSPNFNQPQHF	TGTGCCAGCAGCCCCAATTTCAATCAGCCCCAGCATTTT
15	TRBV18	.	few	TRBJ1-6	CASSPHSQGNSPLHF	TGTGCCAGCTCACCACATTCCCAGGGGAATTCACCCCTCCACTTT
19	TRBV18	TRBD2	.	TRBJ2-5	CASSSDRPRATSGKETQYF	TGTGCCAGCTCATCCGACAGACCCCGCGCGACTAGCGGGAAAGAGACCCAGTACTTC
18	TRBV7-8	TRBD2	.	TRBJ2-5	CASSLSFLSGGRQETQYF	TGTGCCAGCAGCTTATCCTTTCTTAGCGGGGGGCGCCAAGAGACCCAGTACTTC
17	TRBV5-1	TRBD2	.	TRBJ2-1	CASSKDSTSGRAGEQFF	TGCGCCAGCAGCAAGGACTCGACTAGCGGGAGGGCAGGCGAGCAGTTCTTC
14	TRBV5-1	TRBD1	.	TRBJ2-7	CASSRKDRAGEQYF	TGCGCCAGCAGCCGAAAGGACAGGGCTGGCGAGCAGTACTTC
14	TRBV5-1	TRBD1	.	TRBJ2-7	CASSLEGQGDEQYF	TGCGCCAGCAGCTTGGAGGGACAGGGTGACGAGCAGTACTTC
13	TRBV27	TRBD2	.	TRBJ2-1	CACRDYPRDEQFF	TGTGCCTGCCGGGACTACCCTAGGGATGAGCAGTTCTTC
14	TRBV5-4	TRBD1	.	TRBJ1-2	CASSSQDRFYGYTF	TGTGCCAGCAGTTCCCAGGACAGGTTCTATGGCTACACCTTC
14	TRBV4-3	TRBD1	.	TRBJ2-1	CASSQGTGINEQFF	TGCGCCAGCAGCCAAGGGACAGGGATAAATGAGCAGTTCTTC
13	TRBV28	.	once	TRBJ1-5	CASTQDSTKPQHF	TGTGCCAGCACCCAGGACAGTACTAAGCCCCAGCATTTT
13	TRBV7-2	TRBD1	.	TRBJ2-1	CASSRTGNNEQFF	TGTGCCAGCAGCCGGACAGGGAACAATGAGCAGTTCTTC
13	TRBV18	.	.	TRBJ1-3	CASSFDSGNTIYF	TGTGCCAGCTCTTTTGACAGCGGAAACACCATATATTTT
18	TRBV18	TRBD1	.	TRBJ1-4	CASSPSRQGAHSNEKLFF	TGTGCCAGCTCACCATCCCGACAGGGGGCGCATTCTAATGAAAAACTGTTTTTT
19	TRBV11-2	TRBD1	once	TRBJ2-6	CASSLEGQGRLSGANVLTF	TGTGCCAGCAGCTTAGAAGGACAGGGAAGATTGTCTGGGGCCAACGTCCTGACTTTC
13	TRBV5-1	.	few	TRBJ1-4	CASSQGGGEKLFF	TGCGCCAGCAGTCAAGGGGGTGGGGAAAAACTGTTTTTT
15	TRBV5-5	.	.	TRBJ2-1	CASSLGQQSYNEQFF	TGTGCCAGCAGCTTGGGACAGCAGTCCTACAATGAGCAGTTCTTC